These T cell receptor beta chains were read from a single sample in a study of cytomegalovirus exposure and HLA in healthy donors. Assay used: immunoSEQ multiplex PCR; TCRdb lists only in-frame clones, some missing. The table has approximately 77,000 clones, over 65% seen once; the top ten hold approximately 4.6%. The source material was PBMCs. The receptor set was obtained from a man between 40 and 49 years old in good health and CMV-seronegative. The CDR3 runs from the conserved cysteine through the conserved F or W. The D gene is left open where the match is weak. Not every row has a clone size; where given, it reads once, few, many or a size class.

v_call	j_call	d_call	clone_size	cdr3_nt	cdr3_aa
TRBV6-1	TRBJ2-7	-	-	TGTGCCAGCAGTGCCCCTTCCGGGATACCCTACGAGCAGTACTTC	CASSAPSGIPYEQYF
TRBV28	TRBJ2-5	-	few	TGTGCCAGCAGTTATCCGTCCCGGACTGGCGAAGAGACCCAGTACTTC	CASSYPSRTGEETQYF
TRBV5-1	TRBJ2-1	-	-	TGCGCCAGCAGCCTAGAAGGACTTTACAATGAGCAGTTCTTC	CASSLEGLYNEQFF
TRBV14	TRBJ2-7	-	-	TGTGCCAGCAGCCCGGTGTGGGGGAGGCATTACGAGCAGTACTTC	CASSPVWGRHYEQYF
TRBV5-1	TRBJ2-5	-	few	TGCGCCAGCAGCTTGGGCCTAGCGTTCCAAGAGACCCAGTACTTC	CASSLGLAFQETQYF
TRBV7-3	TRBJ2-7	TRBD2	-	TGTGCCAGCAGCCCCACGGCGGCGGGAGTTCTCCCTTCCTACGAGCAGTACTTC	CASSPTAAGVLPSYEQYF
TRBV5-1	TRBJ1-5	-	-	TGCGCCAGCAGCTCACTAGGGGGGGGACAGCCCCAGCATTTT	CASSSLGGGQPQHF
TRBV5-8	TRBJ1-4	-	-	TGTGCCAGCAGCTTGGTAGTCTCTCGGGGTAATGAAAAACTGTTTTTT	CASSLVVSRGNEKLFF
TRBV2	TRBJ2-3	-	few	TGTGCCAGCAGTGAGTTAGAGAGCACAGATACGCAGTATTTT	CASSELESTDTQYF
TRBV2	TRBJ1-1	-	few	TGTGCCAGCACTACCAAACCGAACACTGAAGCTTTCTTT	CASTTKPNTEAFF
TRBV19	TRBJ1-1	TRBD1	-	TGTGCCAGTAGTATCCCCGGGACAGGGGGGATGAACACTGAAGCTTTCTTT	CASSIPGTGGMNTEAFF
TRBV5-1	TRBJ2-1	TRBD2	once	TGCGCCAGCAGAACCACTAGCGGGAGCAATGAGCAGTTCTTC	CASRTTSGSNEQFF
TRBV18	TRBJ2-7	TRBD1	-	TGTGCCAGCTCACCCCCGGTGGGACAGGGGTACGAGCAGTACTTC	CASSPPVGQGYEQYF
TRBV27	TRBJ2-7	TRBD1	-	TGTGCCAGAAACAGGGGTTCTCCACCCGATGAGCAGTACTTC	CARNRGSPPDEQYF
TRBV19	TRBJ2-1	TRBD2	-	TGTGCCAGTAGTACCCGAGGAGTAGCGGGACTTTACAATGAGCAGTTCTTC	CASSTRGVAGLYNEQFF
TRBV27	TRBJ2-7	-	-	TGTGCCAGCAGTTTTGGCCGAAACAACTACGAGCAGTACTTC	CASSFGRNNYEQYF
TRBV28	TRBJ2-1	TRBD2	-	TGTGCCAGCAGGAAACCGGGACTAGCAAGCAATGAGCAGTTCTTC	CASRKPGLASNEQFF
TRBV4-3	TRBJ1-3	TRBD1	-	TGCGCCAGCAGCCCTAACAGGGGAAAGGCGTCTGGAAACACCATATATTTT	CASSPNRGKASGNTIYF
TRBV28	TRBJ2-7	TRBD2	-	TGTGCCAGCAGTTTCCGGACACTAGCGGGAGTTTACGAGCAGTACTTC	CASSFRTLAGVYEQYF
TRBV28	TRBJ2-7	-	-	TGTGCCAGCAGTCCAATCCTACCCTACGAGCAGTACTTC	CASSPILPYEQYF
TRBV28	TRBJ1-5	-	-	TGTGCCAGCAGCGGGGGGGCGAGTTACCAGCCCCAGCATTTT	CASSGGASYQPQHF
TRBV19	TRBJ1-2	-	-	TGTGCCAGTAGTATCGGACAGACCTATGGCTACACCTTC	CASSIGQTYGYTF
TRBV29-1	TRBJ2-7	-	few	TGCAGCGCCGCTAGCGTAGACGCTTACGAGCAGTACTTC	CSAASVDAYEQYF
TRBV11-2	TRBJ1-1	-	-	TGTGCCAGCAGCTTTATCGGGACTGAAGCTTTCTTT	CASSFIGTEAFF
TRBV6-1	TRBJ2-5	-	-	TGTGCCAGCAGTGAATTAAAGACCCAGTACTTC	CASSELKTQYF
TRBV9	TRBJ2-1	TRBD1	-	TGTGCCAGCAGCGTAGGAGGGGGCAGAAGCTCCTACAATGAGCAGTTCTTC	CASSVGGGRSSYNEQFF
TRBV7-8	TRBJ2-1	TRBD2	-	TGTGCCAGCAGCTCCCTGACTAGCGGGAGGGCCTACAATGAGCAGTTCTTC	CASSSLTSGRAYNEQFF
TRBV9	TRBJ1-1	-	-	TGTGCCAGCAGCGGTTACTCAAACACTGAAGCTTTCTTT	CASSGYSNTEAFF
TRBV27	TRBJ2-7	TRBD1	-	TGTGCCAGCGGGGGTACCGGGACAGGGCATGTAGAGCAGTACTTC	CASGGTGTGHVEQYF
TRBV9	TRBJ2-5	TRBD2	-	TGTGCCAGCAGCGATAAACTAGCGGGAGTCGGAGAGACCCAGTACTTC	CASSDKLAGVGETQYF
TRBV10-3	TRBJ2-7	TRBD2	once	TGTGCCACCGGGACTAGCGGGACCTACGAGCAGTACTTC	CATGTSGTYEQYF
TRBV5-8	TRBJ2-1	TRBD2	-	TGTGCCAGCAGCTTGGCCCAGCGGGACTTCTATTACAATGAGCAGTTCTTC	CASSLAQRDFYYNEQFF
TRBV2	TRBJ2-2	-	-	TGTGCCAGCAGCTATCTTGTAAGCGGGGAGCTGTTTTTT	CASSYLVSGELFF
TRBV6-4	TRBJ1-4	-	-	TGTGCCAGCAGTGACTCGAACAGGGATGAAAAACTGTTTTTT	CASSDSNRDEKLFF
TRBV4-3	TRBJ2-7	TRBD2	-	TGCGCCAGCAGCCAAGGAGCTAGCGGGAGGGCCTTCGTGGAGCAGTACTTC	CASSQGASGRAFVEQYF
TRBV5-6	TRBJ2-2	-	once	TGTGCCAGCAGCTCTACAGGGTCCACCGGGGAGCTGTTTTTT	CASSSTGSTGELFF
TRBV19	TRBJ1-2	TRBD1	-	TGTGCCAGTATAGGACAGGCTAACTATGGCTACACCTTC	CASIGQANYGYTF
TRBV28	TRBJ1-5	TRBD1	-	TGTGCCAGCAGTTCCAGGACAGGGGGCCTTGGTAGCAATCAGCCCCAGCATTTT	CASSSRTGGLGSNQPQHF
TRBV28	TRBJ2-5	-	-	TGTGCCAGCAGTTTATACCGTGGGGCCGCCTTTCAAGAGACCCAGTACTTC	CASSLYRGAAFQETQYF
TRBV5-1	TRBJ1-3	-	-	TGCGCCAGCAGCTTAGCGGGCGGGCACTCTGGAAACACCATATATTTT	CASSLAGGHSGNTIYF
TRBV7-9	TRBJ1-1	-	-	TGTGCCAGCACCACAGACACACAGCAAATCGAAGCTTTCTTT	CASTTDTQQIEAFF
TRBV19	TRBJ1-1	-	-	TGTGCCAGTAGTATTGGACAGCTAAGCGAAGCTTTCTTT	CASSIGQLSEAFF
TRBV27	TRBJ2-7	TRBD2	-	TGTGCCAGCAGCCACTCTAGCGGGAGTTACGAGCAGTACTTC	CASSHSSGSYEQYF
TRBV4-3	TRBJ1-5	TRBD1	few	TGCGCCAGCAGCCGGGACAGAACCACGCAGCCCCAGCATTTT	CASSRDRTTQPQHF
TRBV7-2	TRBJ2-3	-	-	TGTGCCAGCAGCTTAGCTCTCTCCAGGGCGGGCACAGATACGCAGTATTTT	CASSLALSRAGTDTQYF